The 9 T cell receptor beta chains below come from one sample, sequenced in a study of blood T cell repertoires in COVID-19. TCRdb's copy holds only in-frame clones and misses some; the assay was immunoSEQ multiplex PCR. This sample has roughly 270,000 clones; 85% occur once, and the top ten carry roughly 2.6%. The sample consisted of PBMCs or T cells enriched from blood (not recorded which). These receptors all stem from a woman aged 50 to 60 who had recovered from COVID-19.

The CDR3, as DNA: TGCAGTGCTAGTCAGGGGAGCAATCAGCCCCAGCATTTT. Amino acids: CSASQGSNQPQHF. The chain has TRBV20-1 and TRBJ1-5; D possibly corresponds to TRBD1 (6 bases). The CDR3 has 13 amino acids. Germline lookup yields CDR1 DFQATT and CDR2 SNEGSKA (reference sequence). The ends were cut back, 3 bases at V and 1 base at J, with 7 bases in the middle.

The chain has TRBV30 and TRBJ2-7; maybe TRBD1 (5 bases). This CDR3 has 13 residues. Germline V gene data show CDR1 as GTSNPN and CDR2 as SVGIG (reference sequence). The V and J ends lost 2 bases and 2 bases respectively, with 10 bases between them. CDR3 bases: TGTGCCTGGAGTCAAGACAGTACCTACGAGCAGTACTTC. This encodes CAWSQDSTYEQYF.

The rearrangement uses TRBV10-1 and TRBJ2-1, with D maybe TRBD2 (5 bases). Germline V gene lookup returns CDR1 WNHNN and CDR2 SYGVQD (reference sequence). The V and J ends lost 3 bases and 5 bases respectively, with 11 bases between them. This CDR3 comprises 14 residues. The CDR3 coding sequence is TGCGCCAGCAGTGATCGAAGCGGCGACAATGAGCAGTTCTTC. As protein: CASSDRSGDNEQFF.

The rearrangement uses TRBV5-1 and TRBJ2-5; D might be TRBD1 (5 bases). Germline loops: CDR1 SGHRS, CDR2 YFSETQ. V lost 0 bases to trimming and J lost 3 bases, with 9 bases between them. This CDR3 has 14 amino acids. The CDR3 is CASSLVGREETQYF. In DNA form, the CDR3 reads TGCGCCAGCAGCTTGGTGGGCAGGGAAGAGACCCAGTACTTC.

The CDR3 nucleotides are TGTGCCAGCAGCCCCAGCGGGAGGCCCTCCTACGAGCAGTACTTC. Its protein is CASSPSGRPSYEQYF. The chain couples TRBV7-9 to TRBJ2-7, with 9 bases that match TRBD2. V was clipped by 5 bases and J by 0 bases; unmatched bases: 5. The germline gives CDR1 SEHNR, CDR2 FQNEAQ (reference sequence). This CDR3 is built from 15 residues.

The chain is built from TRBV5-6 and TRBJ2-7; a possible D gene is TRBD2 (5 bases). Trimming removed 4 bases from V and 7 bases from J, with 15 bases in between. This CDR3 has 13 residues. The germline V gene encodes CDR1 SGHDT and CDR2 YYEEEE. The CDR3 DNA reads TGTGCCAGCAGCCCCCGGTACCCGGGGGAGCAGTACTTC. Translating it yields CASSPRYPGEQYF. The full variable domain, with the rest looked up from reference TRBV5-6 and TRBJ2-7, is DAGVTQSPTHLIKTRGQQVTLRCSPKSGHDTVSWYQQALGQGPQFIFQYYEEEERQRGNFPDRFSGHQFPNYSSELNVNALLLGDSALYLCASSPRYPGEQYFGPGTRLTVT.

This rearrangement joins TRBV28 to TRBJ2-1; D remains ambiguous. Germline CDR1 reads MDHEN; CDR2 reads SYDVKM. The CDR3 has 14 amino acids. V gave up 0 bases and J gave up 7 bases, with 10 bases separating them. The CDR3 coding sequence is TGTGCCAGCAGTTTATGGCCGCGTGCGAATGAGCAGTTCTTC. Translation: CASSLWPRANEQFF.

The CDR3 loop reads CAWSWSRQETQYF. The CDR3, as DNA: TGTGCCTGGAGTTGGAGCAGACAAGAGACCCAGTACTTC. The chain couples TRBV30 to TRBJ2-5; no reliable D call. Per germline, CDR1 GTSNPN and CDR2 SVGIG (reference sequence). Trimming cost V 2 bases and J 2 bases, with 9 bases left between them. CDR3 length equals 13 residues.

This clone was seen once. The chain uses TRBV28 and TRBJ2-1, with 9 positions matching TRBD1. CDR1 MDHEN and CDR2 SYDVKM come from the germline V gene. V trimming: 3 bases; J trimming: 6 bases; junction bases outside the gene matches: 3. This CDR3 comprises 14 residues. CDR3 sequence (DNA): TGTGCCAGCAGTTTGGACAGGGGTTTCAATGAGCAGTTCTTC. Protein product: CASSLDRGFNEQFF.